Presented here are 11 T cell receptor beta chains from one specimen sequenced in a study of blood T cells in healthy people across ages. Sample-barcoded 5' priming and a J-beta primer mix drove a second PCR of roughly 7 to 11 cycles. Using its own MiXCR run on the 5' RACE reads, TCRdb lists one record per CDR3 protein. The sample records around 1.7 million distinct CDR3 sequences, over 25% being singletons. The sample was blood. All receptors derive from a woman aged 30 to 39 in good health.

This clonotype was seen a few times. V and J are TRBV7-8 and TRBJ2-5; maybe TRBD2 (5 bases). The J call may be mistaken, given a closer DNA end match to TRBJ2-7. Germline lookup yields CDR1 SGHVS and CDR2 FQNEAQ. The CDR3 is 13 residues long. Here the CDR3 reads CASSRLSWIEQYF. The CDR3 bases are TGTGCCAGCAGCCGACTAAGCTGGATCGAGCAGTACTTC.

CDR3 bases: TGCGCCAGCAGTCAATCTGCAGGGGATGGCGCTTTCTTT. Its protein product is CASSQSAGDGAFF. This chain uses TRBV23-1 with TRBJ1-1, with a tentative D call TRBD1 (6 bases). TRBV23-1 is known as an ORF, though its function is uncertain. V lost 0 bases and J 11 bases, leaving 13 bases between the germline ends. The CDR3 spans 13 residues.

This clonotype occurred a few times. The CDR3 coding sequence is TGTGCCAGCAGCCAGATTAGCGGACCTCAAGAGACCCAGTACTTC. Translated, it gives CASSQISGPQETQYF. The J gene is TRBJ2-5, the V gene TRBV3-1, with a weak D call TRBD2 (6 bases). Germline-derived CDR1 and CDR2 are LGHDT and YNNKEL (reference sequence). V was pared by 3 bases and J by 2 bases, with 13 bases between. This CDR3 is built from 15 residues.

This clonotype was seen just once. The junction differs from germline at one of its ends, possibly a read error. The V and J genes are TRBV7-7 and TRBJ2-2; tentatively, D is TRBD2 (5 bases). Per germline, CDR1 SSHAT and CDR2 FNYEAQ (reference sequence). The CDR3 is made up of 14 amino acids. The CDR3 is CASTPSGNTGERFF. CDR3 DNA sequence: TGTGCCAGCACTCCGAGCGGCAACACCGGGGAGCGGTTTTTT.

The chain employs TRBV5-5 and TRBJ2-1; no firm D call. Trimming stripped 2 bases from V and 2 bases from J, with 11 bases between. Germline assignment: CDR1 SGHKS and CDR2 YYEKEE (reference sequence). There are 15 residues in the CDR3. In nucleotides, the CDR3 is TGTGCCAGCAGCTTTCGACCAGCGCCCTACAATGAGCAGTTCTTC. It specifies CASSFRPAPYNEQFF.

The chain carries TRBV7-9 and TRBJ2-7; D possibly corresponds to TRBD1 (6 bases). Trimming left V 5 bases short and J 7 bases short, with 15 bases between. Germline CDR1 reads SEHNR; CDR2 reads FQNEAQ (reference sequence). The length of the CDR3 is 13 residues. This CDR3 is CASSIRDKREQYF. Here the CDR3 DNA reads TGTGCCAGCAGCATACGGGACAAAAGGGAGCAGTACTTC.

This clonotype showed up just once. A much larger clone is a single base away; this may be a read error. The chain joins TRBV13 to TRBJ2-1; maybe TRBD2 (6 bases). Germline loops: CDR1 PRHDT, CDR2 FYEKMQ (reference sequence). The CDR3 spans 16 residues. V was shortened by 3 bases and J by 10 bases, with 22 bases between the two germline ends. DNA for the CDR3: TGTGCCAGCAGCTTGTTCTCCCGGGGGAATTTTTTAGAGCAGTTCTTC. Translated: CASSLFSRGNFLEQFF. Full variable domain (outside the CDR3, taken from reference TRBV13 and TRBJ2-1): AAGVIQSPRHLIKEKRETATLKCYPIPRHDTVYWYQQGPGQDPQFLISFYEKMQSDKGSIPDRFSAQQFSDYHSELNMSSLELGDSALYFCASSLFSRGNFLEQFFGPGTRLTVL.

The CDR3 sequence: CASSLSRPMNTEAFF. The CDR3 DNA sequence: TGTGCCAGCAGTTTATCGCGTCCCATGAACACTGAAGCTTTCTTT. This rearrangement joins TRBV28 to TRBJ1-1; D is uncertain. This CDR3 has 15 amino acids. Trimming pared 1 base from V and 0 bases from J, leaving 9 bases between. CDR1 and CDR2 from the germline V gene are MDHEN and SYDVKM. Together with reference TRBV28 and TRBJ1-1, the CDR3 gives the full variable domain: DVKVTQSSRYLVKRTGEKVFLECVQDMDHENMFWYRQDPGLGLRLIYFSYDVKMKEKGDIPEGYSVSREKKERFSLILESASTNQTSMYLCASSLSRPMNTEAFFGQGTRLTVV.

V and J are TRBV5-6 and TRBJ1-1; D not resolved. The germline V gene encodes CDR1 SGHDT and CDR2 YYEEEE. The CDR3 has 14 amino acids. V lost 3 bases to trimming and J lost 1 base, with 10 bases between them. In DNA form, the CDR3 reads TGTGCCAGCAGCTCGCTGGTGAGGAACACTGAAGCTTTCTTT. Its translation is CASSSLVRNTEAFF.

The chain couples TRBV18 to TRBJ2-5; D is uncertain. The DNA end is a closer match to TRBJ2-7, so the J assignment may be wrong. CDR3 length: 12 residues. Germline values: CDR1 KGHSH, CDR2 LQKENI. For the CDR3, the DNA is TGTGCCAGCCCACTCGGTGGGCGCGAGCAGTACTTC. It specifies CASPLGGREQYF.

The rearrangement links TRBV4-1 to TRBJ2-5; D call uncertain. The germline CDR1 and CDR2 sequences are MGHRA and YSYEKL. CDR3 length: 16 residues. Trimming took 5 bases from V and 5 from J, leaving 21 bases between them. The CDR3 nucleotides read TGCGCCAGCAGCACCCGGAAATTGGGCTATCTCGAGACCCAGTACTTC. Protein sequence: CASSTRKLGYLETQYF.